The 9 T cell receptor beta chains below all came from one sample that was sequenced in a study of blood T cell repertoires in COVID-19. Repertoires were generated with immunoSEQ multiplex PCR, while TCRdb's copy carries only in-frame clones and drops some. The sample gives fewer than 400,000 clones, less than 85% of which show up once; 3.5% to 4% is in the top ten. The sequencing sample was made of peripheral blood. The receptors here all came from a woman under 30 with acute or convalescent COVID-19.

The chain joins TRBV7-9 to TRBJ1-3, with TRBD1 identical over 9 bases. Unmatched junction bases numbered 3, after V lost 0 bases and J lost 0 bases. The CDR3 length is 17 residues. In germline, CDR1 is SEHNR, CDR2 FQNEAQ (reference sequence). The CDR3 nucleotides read TGTGCCAGCAGCTTAGCTCCGGGACAGGGCTCTGGAAACACCATATATTTT. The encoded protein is CASSLAPGQGSGNTIYF.

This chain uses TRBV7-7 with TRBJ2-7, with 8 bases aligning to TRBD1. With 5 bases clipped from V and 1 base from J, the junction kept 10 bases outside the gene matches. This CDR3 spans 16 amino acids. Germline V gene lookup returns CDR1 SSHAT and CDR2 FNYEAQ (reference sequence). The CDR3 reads CASSPHPGQGSYEQYF. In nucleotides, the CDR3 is TGTGCCAGCAGCCCCCACCCCGGACAGGGATCCTACGAGCAGTACTTC.

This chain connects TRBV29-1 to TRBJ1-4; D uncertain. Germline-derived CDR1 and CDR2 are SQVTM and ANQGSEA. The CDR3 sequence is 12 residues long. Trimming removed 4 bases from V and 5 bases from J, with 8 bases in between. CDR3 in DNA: TGCAGCGTTGGAGGGATAAATGAAAAACTGTTTTTT. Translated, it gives CSVGGINEKLFF.

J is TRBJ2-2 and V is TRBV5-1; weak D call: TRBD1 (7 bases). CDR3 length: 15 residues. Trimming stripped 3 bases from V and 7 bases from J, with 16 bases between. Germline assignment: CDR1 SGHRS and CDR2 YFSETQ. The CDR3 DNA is TGCGCCAGCAGCTGGGGGGACAGAGGGGACGGGGAGCTGTTTTTT. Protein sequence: CASSWGDRGDGELFF.

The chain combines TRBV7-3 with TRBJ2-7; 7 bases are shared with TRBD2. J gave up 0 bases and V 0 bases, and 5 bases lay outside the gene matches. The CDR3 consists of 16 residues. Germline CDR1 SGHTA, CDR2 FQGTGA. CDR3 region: CASSLTLASGSYEQYF. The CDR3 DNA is TGTGCCAGCAGCTTAACGTTGGCTAGCGGCTCCTACGAGCAGTACTTC. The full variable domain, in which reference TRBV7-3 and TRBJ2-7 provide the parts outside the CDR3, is GAGVSQTPSNKVTEKGKYVELRCDPISGHTALYWYRQSLGQGPEFLIYFQGTGAADDSGLPNDRFFAVRPEGSVSTLKIQRTERGDSAVYLCASSLTLASGSYEQYFGPGTRLTVT.

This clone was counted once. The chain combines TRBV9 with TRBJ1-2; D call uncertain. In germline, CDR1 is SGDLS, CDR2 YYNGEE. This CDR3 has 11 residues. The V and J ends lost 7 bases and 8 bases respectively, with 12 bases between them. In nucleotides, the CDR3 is TGTGCCAGCGGGTTGACTCGGGGCTACACCTTC. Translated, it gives CASGLTRGYTF. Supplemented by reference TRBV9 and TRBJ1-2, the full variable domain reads DSGVTQTPKHLITATGQRVTLRCSPRSGDLSVYWYQQSLDQGLQFLIQYYNGEERAKGNILERFSAQQFPDLHSELNLSSLELGDSALYFCASGLTRGYTFGSGTRLTVV.

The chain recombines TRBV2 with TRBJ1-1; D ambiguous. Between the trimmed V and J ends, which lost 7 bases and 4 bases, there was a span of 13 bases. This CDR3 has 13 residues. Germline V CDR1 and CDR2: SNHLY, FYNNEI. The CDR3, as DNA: TGTGCCAGCATTAAAGAGCGGGGCACTGAAGCTTTCTTT. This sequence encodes CASIKERGTEAFF.

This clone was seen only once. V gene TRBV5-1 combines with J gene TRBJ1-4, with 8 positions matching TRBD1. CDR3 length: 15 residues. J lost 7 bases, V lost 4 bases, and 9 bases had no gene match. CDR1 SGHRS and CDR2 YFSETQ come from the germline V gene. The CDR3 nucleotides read TGCGCCAGCAGCACGAGGGGACAGGCGGGTGAAAAACTGTTTTTT. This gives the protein CASSTRGQAGEKLFF.

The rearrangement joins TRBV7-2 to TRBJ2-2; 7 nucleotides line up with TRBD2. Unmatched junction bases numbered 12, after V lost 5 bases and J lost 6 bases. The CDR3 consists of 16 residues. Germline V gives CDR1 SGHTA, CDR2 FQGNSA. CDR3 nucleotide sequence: TGTGCCAGCAGCCTCAGGTCGGCGGGAGTACCCGGGGAGCTGTTTTTT. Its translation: CASSLRSAGVPGELFF.